This T cell receptor (beta chain) appears in the sequencing data of a study of blood T cell repertoires in COVID-19. Study context: Spain, Italy and the United States supplied samples that represented acute and convalescent COVID-19. Sources were T cells, B-cell-depleted T cells, or PBMCs; the material itself was cDNA or gDNA.

V lost 1 base to trimming and J lost 4 bases, with 16 bases between them. Germline CDR1 and CDR2: LGHDT and YNNKEL (reference sequence). The CDR3 is made up of 16 amino acids. This clone was detected once. Per the study methods: Nucleated cell counts were estimated from reference gene primer amplification. Method: immunoSEQ multiplex PCR; TCRdb's copy keeps in-frame clones and lacks some. From that table come the V and J calls and clone size; the DNA was used to work out D and trimming. In the table there are some 100,000 clones, 60% to 85% of which are singletons. Sequenced sample: peripheral blood. The V and J genes are TRBV3-1 (or the pseudogene TRBV3-2) and TRBJ1-1; D gene uncertain. The TCR comes from a man between 65 and 79 years old with acute or convalescent COVID-19. The CDR3 is CASSQVFGGLLTEAFF. CDR3 nucleotides: TGTGCCAGCAGCCAAGTGTTTGGAGGGTTGCTCACTGAAGCTTTCTTT.